This TCR beta chain derives from a study of regulatory T cells in long-lasting Graves disease. Looking at the study overall: Positive TSH receptor antibodies alongside over 5 years of antithyroid drugs were what marked Graves' disease as persistent.

To make TCR beta libraries, researchers used iRepertoire HTBI primers and Arm-PCR of CDR3 regions. Each CDR3 protein is one row after TCRdb ran MiXCR on the multiplex PCR reads. The table has under 350,000 distinct CDR3 sequences, approximately 20% seen once; the top ten hold 56%. The germline CDR1 and CDR2 sequences are KGHSH and LQKENI. Trimming took 3 bases from V and 2 from J, leaving 13 bases between them. The CDR3 extends over 15 amino acids. Findings of the study overall: When disease was persistent, TRBV28, TRBJ1-2 and TRBJ2-5 were the favored segments.

Time point specified: persistent/refractory GD, antithyroid drugs over 5 years with positive TRAb. PBMC RNA was the source of the TCR library. A volume of 7 to 9 milliliters of peripheral blood was collected in EDTA tubes. This clonotype showed up many times. Its antigen is as yet unknown. This receptor was taken from a female donor with Graves disease. The V gene is TRBV18, the J gene TRBJ2-5; D gene unclear. The source material was peripheral blood mononuclear cells (PBMCs), sampled when the disease was refractory, from a patient treated with antithyroid drugs. The CDR3 nucleotides are TGTGCCAGCTCACCGTCTAGGACCCGACAAGAGACCCAGTACTTC. Its protein is CASSPSRTRQETQYF.